The 7 T cell receptor beta chains below all came from one sample that was sequenced in a study of CD4 T cells in relation to SARS-CoV-2 and coronaviruses. Assay used: immunoSEQ multiplex PCR; TCRdb lists only in-frame clones, some missing. The table shows around 25,000 clones, with over 65% occurring only once. For these receptors, no antigen is known. The unexposed donors gave CD4+ T cells in about 2010-2019, prior to COVID-19. Isolation of CD4+ T cells took place after about 10 days in culture. Specimen: CD4+ T cells from PBMCs, cultured in vitro. These receptor sequences come from a human donor in good health.

V usage is TRBV7-9 and J usage is TRBJ2-3, with 7 bases identical to TRBD2. This CDR3 is built from 14 residues. V shed 8 bases, J shed 7 bases, and the junction held 12 bases outside the gene matches. Germline-derived CDR1 and CDR2 are SEHNR and FQNEAQ (reference sequence). Written as DNA, the CDR3 is TGTGCCAGCCAGAGCGGCGGGAGCTCGAATACGCAGTATTTT. Protein: CASQSGGSSNTQYF.

The genes are TRBV7-9 and TRBJ2-1, with 7 bases that match TRBD2. V shed 5 bases and J 1 base; nucleotides not matched to a gene: 11. CDR3 length equals 17 residues. Germline CDR1 is SEHNR and CDR2 is FQNEAQ (reference sequence). CDR3 residues: CASSPTRTSTSYNEQFF. CDR3 nucleotides: TGTGCCAGCAGCCCTACACGGACTAGTACATCCTACAATGAGCAGTTCTTC.

The chain has TRBV5-4 and TRBJ2-2; D may be TRBD2 (5 bases). V was cut by 5 bases and J by 0 bases, with 11 bases left in between. This CDR3 is 15 amino acids long. Germline CDR1 SGHNT, CDR2 YYREEE (reference sequence). The CDR3 loop reads CASSLIGTNTGELFF. The CDR3 DNA is TGTGCCAGCAGTTTGATCGGGACGAACACCGGGGAGCTGTTTTTT.

The CDR3 protein is CASGVSGYDQETQYF. CDR3 sequence (DNA): TGCGCCAGCGGAGTTAGCGGGTACGACCAAGAGACCCAGTACTTC. The chain employs TRBV5-1 and TRBJ2-5; 7 bases are a match to TRBD2. The CDR3 has 15 residues. Germline CDR1 SGHRS, CDR2 YFSETQ. The V segment lost 7 bases and the J segment 0 bases; nucleotides outside the gene matches: 9.

In this sample, this clone turned up a few times. The chain carries TRBV7-2 and TRBJ2-2, with a weak D call TRBD1 (6 bases). Germline CDR1 is SGHTA and CDR2 is FQGNSA. The CDR3 is 15 residues long. The V end was cut by 7 bases, the J end by 0 bases, with 12 bases between. CDR3 DNA sequence: TGTGCCAGCAAGCCTAACAGGGCGAACACCGGGGAGCTGTTTTTT. It specifies CASKPNRANTGELFF.

This clone occurred a few times. The chain is built from TRBV7-9 and TRBJ1-4; D is unresolved. CDR1 is SEHNR, CDR2 FQNEAQ, per germline (reference sequence). There are 11 residues in the CDR3. V was pared by 8 bases and J by 5 bases, with 6 bases between. The CDR3 DNA is TGTGCCAGCGGACTGAATGAAAAACTGTTTTTT. Protein sequence: CASGLNEKLFF. Full variable domain (missing parts from reference TRBV7-9 and TRBJ1-4): DTGVSQNPRHKITKRGQNVTFRCDPISEHNRLYWYRQTLGQGPEFLTYFQNEAQLEKSRLLSDRFSAERPKGSFSTLEIQRTEQGDSAMYLCASGLNEKLFFGSGTQLSVL.

This sequence joins TRBV30 and TRBJ1-5; 10 positions match TRBD1. J gave up 7 bases and V 3 bases, and 9 bases lay outside the gene matches. Germline CDR1 reads GTSNPN; CDR2 reads SVGIG (reference sequence). The CDR3 has 15 residues. CDR3 nucleotides: TGTGCCTGGAGCACCGGGACAGGGGTTGGACAGCCCCAGCATTTT. Translation gives CAWSTGTGVGQPQHF.